This T cell receptor beta chain was identified during a study of blood T cell repertoires in COVID-19. J lost 7 bases, V lost 0 bases, and 7 bases had no gene match. The germline V gene encodes CDR1 SGHRS and CDR2 YFSETQ. The CDR3 is 15 amino acids. Sequencing was performed with immunoSEQ multiplex PCR; in TCRdb, only in-frame clones are kept and a portion is missing. The sample has almost 250,000 clones; around 84% are singletons. The specimen sequenced was PBMCs or T cells enriched from blood (not recorded which). The receptor comes from a woman between 50 and 59 years old who had recovered from COVID-19. The J gene is TRBJ2-1, the V gene TRBV5-1, with TRBD1 identical over 7 bases. The CDR3 is CASSLAQTGINEQFF. CDR3 DNA: TGCGCCAGCAGCTTGGCTCAGACAGGGATTAATGAGCAGTTCTTC.